This paragraph reports one TCR beta chain. What this receptor recognizes is not known. Nothing much larger sits one base from this clone, and base qualities are not available. This specimen belongs to a study of shared clonotypes between healthy human individuals (dated by TCRdb to the early 2020s). Turning to the overall study: The cohort included a few men and a couple of women between 18 and 49 years of age. For each donor, three plates each were used for CD4 naive and CD4 memory, two plates were used for CD8 naive, and one plate was used for CD8 memory. Each donor's leukapheresis produced roughly between roughly 0.85 and 10 billion PBMCs. To increase sequencing depth and limit assay-specific biases, different laboratories used diverse techniques to prepare libraries and sequence TCR repertoires. Blood TCR repertoires of 5 or 6 healthy adults were deeply sequenced to estimate repertoire size and the extent of clonotype sharing between individuals.

General findings and caveats noted by the study authors: Based on pairwise subsampling, the degree of clonotype sharing among donors was expected to be affected by sequencing depth. Even with the large sequencing depth, rarefaction of the sorted-subset datasets indicated that sequencing was incomplete. Across four donors, 4.5% to 6.5% of naive CD4, around 3.3% of naive CD8, approximately 2.5% of memory CD4, and approximately 0.42% of memory CD8 clonotypes were shared. Because the study included a small number of donors, the genetic and exposure-history diversity represented was limited. Naive subsets generally had larger estimated clonotype richness than memory subsets did. Sampling was restricted to blood, and TCR repertoires in tissue are likely to differ from TCR repertoires in blood. Clonotypes shared by all four sorted-subset donors showed higher generation probabilities than non-shared clonotypes.

Taken from the germline V gene (reference sequence), the CDR1 and CDR2 loops are MNHEY and SMNVEV. Trimming takes 4 bases from V and 0 bases from J, and the germline ends sit 10 bases apart. Spanning cysteine to phenylalanine, the CDR3 consists of 14 amino acids. CDR3 DNA only is kept here, 42 bases in frame from base 1. Using the deep immunoSEQ assay, multiplex PCR amplified TCR CDR3 regions from genomic DNA. Extracted genomic DNA from each cell subset was spread evenly across all wells of several immunoSEQ 96-well plates, with each plate serving as a replicate. Each replicate PCR for sorted subsets received around 0.2 ug genomic DNA, equal to 30,000 or so T cell genomes. Purified libraries were quantified with a Qubit 3.0 fluorometer, sized on a Bioanalyzer 2100, and re-quantified with the KAPA Library Quantification kit. Every immunoSEQ 96-well plate was sequenced on a separate single-read 150-cycle Illumina NextSeq 550 flow cell. The source study handled its data this way. The immunoSEQ output contained only junctional sequences without quality scores, so filtering could not match that applied to full-length reads. Sequences were annotated with PyIR, a Python wrapper for IgBLAST v1.9, and V/J genes and CDR3 were assigned using IMGT germline references. Reads were filtered out if the reads had weak V/J assignments (E-value above 1e-6), no CDR3, stop codons, out-of-frame junctions, or ambiguous translated residues. A V3J clonotype was defined by an identical inferred V gene, J gene, and CDR3 amino acid sequence. To compute the percentage overlap between repertoires, the number of shared unique clonotypes was divided by the size of the smaller repertoire. Three approaches were used to assess repertoire richness: RTK rarefaction, the Chao1 estimator, and Recon v2.1 estimates of unobserved clonotypes. Generation probabilities for all TCRbeta clonotypes obtained by the gDNA method from a few donors were computed using OLGA. TCRdb limited this immuneACCESS table to in-frame rearrangements with V and J called. A share of clones is missing; checked studies link under half to unresolved V genes, and the rest is unexplained. V, J and clone size are taken as reported in that table, and D and trimming were inferred from the DNA itself. For this sample the table gives hundreds of thousands of clones, of which about 95% were detected only once. The ten largest clones capture around 0.12% of the sample.

For the CD8 naive samples, CD45RO-negative cells were positively selected for CCR7, yielding a CD45RA+CCR7+ population from which TemRA cells were excluded. Donors were healthy HIV-negative adults with no recently reported acute infections or vaccinations. Only Caucasian adults living in Nashville, Tennessee, USA were represented among the donors. Blood was obtained by leukapheresis, after which PBMCs were separated by Ficoll-Histopaque density gradient centrifugation and cryopreserved in liquid nitrogen vapor phase. Analytical flow cytometry was used to check the purity and quantity of every magnetically sorted T cell population. Genomic DNA was isolated from each sorted fraction and quantified by UV absorbance on a Nanodrop 2000c.

Sequencing used naive CD8+ T cells sorted from blood. The sample's cell subset or site, from its label and the paper: CD45RA+CCR7+. The sequence derives from a woman between 25 and 40 years old in good health. The receptor chain draws on TRBV27 and TRBJ2-7; a weak D assignment points to TRBD1 (6 bases agree). In nucleotide form, the sequence is TGTGCCAGCAGTTACCGGGACAACTCCTACGAGCAGTACTTC. Translated, it gives CASSYRDNSYEQYF.